This entry describes one TCR beta chain. The data derive from a study of T cell changes during pregnancy in multiple sclerosis. V was clipped by 4 bases and J by 3 bases, with 9 bases between them. Germline V CDR1 and CDR2: MGHRA, YSYEKL. The CDR3 has 13 residues. Generated by immunoSEQ multiplex PCR, the TCRdb table keeps only in-frame clones and is missing some. The sample holds fewer than 70,000 clones, about nine tenths seen once. The source was peripheral blood, collected in the second trimester of pregnancy. This chain joins TRBV4-1 and TRBJ1-1; D ambiguous. The sequence was obtained from a female donor with multiple sclerosis, enrolled in a pregnancy study. Here the CDR3 DNA reads TGCGCCAGCAGCCGCGGGGTTGACACTGAAGCTTTCTTT. Translation gives CASSRGVDTEAFF.